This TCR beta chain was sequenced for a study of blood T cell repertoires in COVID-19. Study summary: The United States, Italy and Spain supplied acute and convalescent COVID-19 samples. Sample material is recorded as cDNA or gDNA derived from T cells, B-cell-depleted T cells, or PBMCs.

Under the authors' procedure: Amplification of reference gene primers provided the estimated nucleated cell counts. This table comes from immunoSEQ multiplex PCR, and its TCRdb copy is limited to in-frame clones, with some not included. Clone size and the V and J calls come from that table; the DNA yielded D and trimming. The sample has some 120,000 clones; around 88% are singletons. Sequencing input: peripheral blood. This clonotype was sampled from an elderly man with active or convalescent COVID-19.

CDR3 bases: TGCGCCAGCAGGGCAGGACTAGTTTTGGATGAGCAGTTCTTC. Protein: CASRAGLVLDEQFF. The V call is TRBV5-1, the J call TRBJ2-1; 7 bases match TRBD2. The germline V gene encodes CDR1 SGHRS and CDR2 YFSETQ. The ends lost 5 bases at V and 8 bases at J; junction bases unmatched: 10. CDR3 size: 14 residues.